The following is a TCR beta chain sequence with its context. This receptor's antigen is unknown. One base away there is no much larger clone; base qualities are not given. These data belong to a study of neoadjuvant anti-PD-1 for oral cavity cancer (dated by TCRdb to the early 2020s). Looking at the study overall: Before undergoing curative-intent surgical resection, most patients got three to four biweekly nivolumab doses at 3 mg/kg. Patients without progression received a fourth nivolumab dose around day 43 and underwent definitive surgical resection on days 50-56. Responders were defined as patients with complete response, partial response or stable disease by RECIST 1.1; non-responders were defined as patients with progression. The parent correlative cohort had roughly 12 patients and a response rate of over 25%. Beyond this particular receptor, the publication reports: Higher pretreatment blood TCRbeta clonality and lower post-treatment tumor TCRbeta clonality were correlated with higher pretreatment blood Treg/Th17 ratios. Only a few patients per response group were included in the TCR analyses, and the authors called for validation in larger cohorts. Greater tumor shrinkage correlated with larger post-treatment sizes of preexisting intratumoral clones, which suggests that expansion of preexisting clones contributed to response.

For survey sequencing, tumor libraries mostly used 4.8 ug of input genomic DNA, with two replicates for each sample. The immunoSEQ hsTCRbeta kit was used to prepare TCRbeta libraries, following the manufacturer's instructions. The completed libraries were mixed into a single pool at 3 nM, then sequenced with an Illumina NovaSeq 6000 S4 flow cell. The authors' analysis ran thus. The immunoSEQ Analyzer was used for raw data preprocessing and quality control. The analysis was limited to productive rearrangements, and each clonotype was defined by a unique CDR3 amino acid sequence. Repertoire clonality was estimated as the Gini-Simpson index, which was calculated using the R package tcR. Gini indices were compared with Student's t test, and associations with tumor size change were assessed by Pearson correlation. TCRdb re-hosts the immuneACCESS table, in-frame sequences only. Its copies lack some clones; in the studies checked, an unresolved V gene accounts for under half of them, and the cause for the rest is not known. The D gene and trimming were derived from the DNA, and the V and J assignments and clone size from that table. This sample lists thousands of clones; approximately 47% were detected once. The ten largest make up over 25% of the sample.

The time point label, as the study defines it: before neoadjuvant nivolumab. None of the patients had received prior systemic or radiation treatment, and all were newly diagnosed with stage II-IVA oral cavity squamous cell carcinoma. The cohort was made up of patients with locally advanced, HPV-negative oral cavity squamous cell carcinoma. The samples were obtained from a longitudinal correlative study of a single-arm phase II trial testing neoadjuvant nivolumab in oral cavity squamous cell carcinoma. Subject-matched pre- and post-treatment PBMCs and tumors from three responders and three non-responders underwent genomic DNA-based TCRbeta sequencing. Genomic DNA was isolated from tumor tissue using the Maxwell RSC DNA from Tissue kit. For CDR1 and CDR2, the germline V gene (reference sequence) lists LNHDA and SQIVND. The germline ends are 18 bases apart after V is trimmed by 5 bases and J by 5 bases. From its cysteine to its phenylalanine, the CDR3 spans 15 amino acids. Just CDR3 DNA is preserved here, 45 bases in frame from base 1.

The source was tumor tissue, collected before nivolumab (anti-PD-1) treatment. This chain is built from TRBV19 and TRBJ2-5; TRBD1 is a possible D gene, resting on 6 matching bases. The sequence came from a person aged 35-79 years with oral cavity squamous cell carcinoma. The DNA sequence is given as TGTGCCAGTAGTGCCCTCAGGGGTAAGAGGGAGACCCAGTACTTC. Translated, it gives CASSALRGKRETQYF.